The present TCR beta chain was sequenced within a study of identical twins. This clonotype was picked up a small number of times. The target antigen is unknown. V gave up 10 bases and J gave up 6 bases; unmatched junction bases: 9. Germline V gives CDR1 MNHEY, CDR2 SVGAGI. The CDR3 is 14 residues long. Study outcomes and limitations: Alpha sequences that were out-of-frame and twin-shared showed an excess of low generation probability.

Template switching introduced a universal primer site, and the cDNA bore unique molecular identifiers. TCRdb reprocessed the 5' RACE reads with MiXCR, giving one entry per CDR3 protein. This sample has more than 1.5 million distinct CDR3 sequences; around 33% occur once, and the top ten carry 0.27%. The receptor was isolated from a newborn girl in good health. The chain links TRBV6-5 to TRBJ1-6; 7 bases are a match to TRBD1. The sample comprised cord blood. This CDR3 is CATATNRGNSPLHF. The CDR3 DNA sequence: TGTGCCACCGCGACAAACAGGGGTAATTCACCCCTCCACTTT.